The 22 T cell receptor beta chains below all came from one sample that was sequenced in a study of Graves' ophthalmopathy and Graves' hyperthyroidism. From RNA, the CDR3 regions of TCR beta chains were amplified and sequenced. Amplification began with first-round RT-PCR using HTBI primers, then second-round multiplex PCR was performed. TCRdb reprocessed the multiplex PCR reads with MiXCR, giving one entry per CDR3 protein. Here the sample spans around 400,000 distinct CDR3 sequences, about 16% being singletons. The sample taken for sequencing was peripheral blood. These TCRs come from a woman in her late teens or twenties with Graves' ophthalmopathy.

This clonotype was picked up a small number of times. The rearrangement links TRBV28 to TRBJ1-2; D is unclear. The CDR3 has 15 residues. From germline, CDR1 is MDHEN and CDR2 SYDVKM. The V end was cut by 4 bases, the J end by 4 bases, with 16 bases between. The CDR3 DNA is TGTGCCAGCAGTTCTCCCATCACCCGGGGCTATGGCTACACCTTC. Protein sequence: CASSSPITRGYGYTF.

This clonotype was detected ten times or more. The V call is TRBV20-1, the J call TRBJ2-5; no firm D call. The germline gives CDR1 DFQATT, CDR2 SNEGSKA (reference sequence). Trimming shortened V by 6 bases and J by 1 base, and 12 bases separated the two germline ends. CDR3 length: 13 amino acids. The CDR3 region is CSAEIPSQETQYF. CDR3 DNA sequence: TGCAGTGCAGAGATACCGAGCCAAGAGACCCAGTACTTC.

This clonotype was observed at least ten times. The CDR3 loop is CATHLDRSSYSNQPQHF. The CDR3 DNA is TGTGCCACCCACCTTGACAGGAGCAGTTATAGCAATCAGCCCCAGCATTTT. The genes are TRBV24-1 and TRBJ1-5; weak D call: TRBD1 (6 bases). This CDR3 has 17 amino acids. CDR1 and CDR2 (germline): KGHDR, SFDVKD. Trimming took 9 bases from V and 0 from J, leaving 20 bases between them.

Ten or more counts support this clonotype. This chain uses TRBV19 with TRBJ1-1; TRBD1 might be the D (5 bases). The germline gives CDR1 LNHDA, CDR2 SQIVND (reference sequence). CDR3 length: 15 residues. The V and J ends lost 3 bases and 1 base respectively, with 12 bases between them. As DNA, the CDR3 is TGTGCCAGTAGTATCTTCAGGGCTGCGAACACTGAAGCTTTCTTT. This encodes CASSIFRAANTEAFF.

The table lists this clonotype with a count of one. CDR3 sequence reads: CASSYSGDYQPQHF. The CDR3 bases are TGTGCCAGCAGTTACAGCGGAGACTATCAGCCCCAGCATTTT. The V call is TRBV6-5, the J call TRBJ1-5; D remains ambiguous. Germline V lookup: CDR1 MNHEY, CDR2 SVGAGI. The CDR3 runs 14 residues. V was cut by 2 bases and J by 5 bases, with 10 bases left in between.

This clonotype was observed many times. The V and J genes are TRBV11-2 and TRBJ1-5; D ambiguous. Germline V gives CDR1 SGHAT, CDR2 FQNNGV. The CDR3 runs to 14 residues. With 3 bases removed from V and 0 bases from J, the gap between germline ends came to 6 bases. CDR3 protein: CASSLDISNQPQHF. The CDR3 DNA is TGTGCCAGCAGCTTGGATATTAGCAATCAGCCCCAGCATTTT.

In this sample, this clonotype turned up many times. The CDR3 nucleotides read TGTGCCAGCAGTTCCGGCTACCTCTCTAGCGGGGGGTACTACGAGCAGTACTTC. It yields the protein CASSSGYLSSGGYYEQYF. The chain combines TRBV27 with TRBJ2-7; 11 positions agree with TRBD2. J gave up 3 bases and V 4 bases, and 14 bases lay outside the gene matches. CDR3 length: 18 amino acids. CDR1 is MNHEY, CDR2 SMNVEV, per germline (reference sequence).

This clonotype was observed many times. J is TRBJ1-2 and V is TRBV7-2; D not resolved. Germline lookup yields CDR1 SGHTA and CDR2 FQGNSA. V was pared by 0 bases and J by 2 bases, with 13 bases between. The CDR3 length is 16 residues. The CDR3 coding sequence is TGTGCCAGCAGCTTAGCCCCTCCCGACGAGAACTATGGCTACACCTTC. This encodes CASSLAPPDENYGYTF.

The gene calls are TRBV6-1 and TRBJ1-5, with 11 positions matching TRBD1. CDR3 length: 16 residues. The ends lost 4 bases at V and 6 bases at J; junction bases unmatched: 8. Germline CDR1 MNHNS, CDR2 SASEGT. The CDR3 sequence: CASSAPGQGVRQPQHF. Written as DNA, the CDR3 is TGTGCCAGCAGTGCCCCGGGACAGGGGGTACGTCAGCCCCAGCATTTT.

The table lists this clonotype with many counts. The rearrangement joins TRBV20-1 to TRBJ1-1, with no clear D. Germline V CDR1 and CDR2: DFQATT, SNEGSKA (reference sequence). The ends were cut back, 0 bases at V and 10 bases at J, with 15 bases in the middle. The CDR3 has 13 residues. The CDR3, as DNA: TGCAGTGCTAGAGAGTGGGGAATCAGCGCAGCTTTCTTT. Its protein is CSAREWGISAAFF.

The chain carries TRBV20-1 and TRBJ1-2, with TRBD1 as a possible D gene (6 bases). V was clipped by 3 bases and J by 3 bases, with 23 bases between them. CDR1 and CDR2 from the germline V gene are DFQATT and SNEGSKA (reference sequence). This CDR3 comprises 17 residues. CDR3: CSASISGVWGPDYGYTF. The CDR3 DNA sequence: TGCAGTGCTAGTATATCGGGGGTTTGGGGGCCGGACTATGGCTACACCTTC.

At least ten counts were recorded for this clonotype. The rearrangement joins TRBV6-1 to TRBJ1-2; maybe TRBD1 (5 bases). CDR1 and CDR2 from the germline V gene are MNHNS and SASEGT. This CDR3 region has 14 residues. V was cut by 6 bases and J by 2 bases, with 13 bases left in between. The CDR3 coding sequence is TGTGCCAGCAGCCTCCGGGACGCCAACTATGGCTACACCTTC. It is translated as CASSLRDANYGYTF.

This chain connects TRBV12-3 or TRBV12-4 to TRBJ2-2; TRBD1 is a possible D gene (5 bases). Trimming pared 6 bases from V and 4 bases from J, leaving 9 bases between. The CDR3 has 13 residues. For the CDR3, the DNA is TGTGCCAGCAGCCCAGGGATCACCGGGGAGCTGTTTTTT. Its protein is CASSPGITGELFF.

This clonotype has at least ten counts. The J gene is TRBJ1-5, the V gene TRBV6-1, with 7 bases aligning to TRBD1. Germline V gene lookup returns CDR1 MNHNS and CDR2 SASEGT. This CDR3 comprises 15 residues. J gave up 4 bases and V 7 bases, and 10 bases lay outside the gene matches. The CDR3 DNA is TGTGCCAGCAACCCTCGACAGGGATCTAATCAGCCCCAGCATTTT. It is translated as CASNPRQGSNQPQHF.

The chain has TRBV28 and TRBJ2-5; D may be TRBD1 (5 bases). V was clipped by 6 bases and J by 5 bases, with 16 bases between them. CDR3 length equals 14 residues. Germline V gene sequence: CDR1 MDHEN, CDR2 SYDVKM. The CDR3 region is CASSLVPGPETQYF. The CDR3 DNA is TGTGCCAGCAGCTTAGTCCCAGGGCCGGAGACCCAGTACTTC.

This clonotype was seen many times. J is TRBJ2-7 and V is TRBV12-3 or TRBV12-4; D possibly corresponds to TRBD1 (5 bases). The CDR3 extends over 15 amino acids. V was cut by 7 bases and J by 2 bases, with 18 bases left in between. As DNA, the CDR3 is TGTGCCAGCACCCTTTGGGGCAGTGGGGCCTACGAGCAGTACTTC. Encoded protein: CASTLWGSGAYEQYF.

There are many counts of this clonotype. The rearrangement uses TRBV11-2 and TRBJ1-3; TRBD1 aligns across 9 bases. V gave up 5 bases and J gave up 0 bases; unmatched junction bases: 8. CDR1 and CDR2 from the germline V gene are SGHAT and FQNNGV. The CDR3 has 17 residues. Here the CDR3 reads CASSLQQGASSGNTIYF. CDR3 sequence (DNA): TGTGCCAGCAGCCTTCAACAGGGGGCCAGCTCTGGAAACACCATATATTTT.

This clonotype has at least ten counts. V usage is TRBV19 and J usage is TRBJ1-6, with unresolved D. CDR1 is LNHDA, CDR2 SQIVND, per germline (reference sequence). V was trimmed by 3 bases and J by 16 bases, leaving 13 bases between them. The CDR3 runs to 12 residues. CDR3 coding DNA: TGTGCCAGTAGTATCGGGCCCCCTCCGCTCCACTTT. This codes for CASSIGPPPLHF. The whole variable domain, filled in from reference TRBV19 and TRBJ1-6, reads DGGITQSPKYLFRKEGQNVTLSCEQNLNHDAMYWYRQDPGQGLRLIYYSQIVNDFQKGDIAEGYSVSREKKESFPLTVTSAQKNPTAFYLCASSIGPPPLHFGNGTRLTVT.

The table lists this clonotype with many counts. The chain joins TRBV6-5 to TRBJ1-1, with D uncertain. This CDR3 spans 15 amino acids. From germline, CDR1 is MNHEY and CDR2 SVGAGI. Trimming removed 2 bases from V and 5 bases from J, with 15 bases in between. The CDR3 bases are TGTGCCAGCAGTTACGACCCCATCATAGGAACTGAAGCTTTCTTT. Protein sequence: CASSYDPIIGTEAFF.

This clonotype was counted ten times or more. The chain uses TRBV6-5 and TRBJ1-5; perhaps TRBD1 as D (6 bases). CDR3 length equals 13 residues. Looked up from germline, CDR1 is MNHEY and CDR2 is SVGAGI. The V gene lost 7 bases and the J gene lost 4 bases, with 11 bases spanning the gap. CDR3 DNA sequence: TGTGCCAGCAAGGGGGGTGGAAATCAGCCCCAGCATTTT. It specifies CASKGGGNQPQHF.

This clonotype was recorded many times. The chain has TRBV27 and TRBJ1-5; D remains ambiguous. The V and J ends lost 2 bases and 2 bases respectively, with 10 bases between them. The CDR3 runs to 15 residues. Per the germline V gene, CDR1 is MNHEY and CDR2 is SMNVEV (reference sequence). The CDR3 reads CASSLAGIGNQPQHF. The CDR3, as DNA: TGTGCCAGCAGTTTAGCGGGGATTGGCAATCAGCCCCAGCATTTT.

About this clonotype: Here the CDR3 omits its conserved ending phenylalanine or tryptophan, so a read error is the likely source. The CDR3 is CASSLNRVTGNTIYL. The CDR3 bases are TGTGCCAGCAGCCTGAACAGGGTGACTGGAAACACCATATATCTT. The V gene is TRBV7-9, the J gene TRBJ1-3, with D perhaps TRBD1 (6 bases). CDR1 and CDR2 from the germline V gene are SEHNR and FQNEAQ (reference sequence). This CDR3 is built from 15 residues. V was shortened by 5 bases and J by 2 bases, with 13 bases between the two germline ends.